The clone carrying this TCR beta chain was recorded a few times. The sample is drawn from a study of naive and memory T cell subsets. V lost 0 bases and J lost 5; bases outside the gene matches: 1. Germline CDR1 reads SGHTA; CDR2 reads FQGNSA. This CDR3 is built from 15 residues. The library had UMIs added by 3' ligation of an oligonucleotide to TCR cDNA. Amplification of ligated cDNA took four PCR rounds with SP2 and nested alpha and beta constant primers. TCRdb processed the 5' RACE reads anew with MiXCR; each CDR3 protein has one entry. The data show more than 60,000 distinct CDR3 sequences, approximately 8% seen once.

The origin of this receptor is a female donor in good health. The chain joins TRBV7-2 to TRBJ2-2; 9 bases map to TRBD2. The CDR3 loop is CASSLARGGTGELFF. CDR3 coding DNA: TGTGCCAGCAGCTTAGCGCGGGGGGGGACCGGGGAGCTGTTTTTT. Drawing the rest from reference TRBV7-2 and TRBJ2-2, the complete variable domain is GAGVSQSPSNKVTEKGKDVELRCDPISGHTALYWYRQSLGQGLEFLIYFQGNSAPDKSGLPSDRFSAERTGGSVSTLTIQRTQQEDSAVYLCASSLARGGTGELFFGEGSRLTVL.